These 6 T cell receptor beta chains were all obtained from the same sample, sequenced in a study of T-cell reconstitution after alpha-beta-depleted transplantation in children. Unique molecular identifiers tagged the TCRbeta library. One entry per CDR3 protein, called by TCRdb with MiXCR from the PCR reads. The table has 550,000 to 600,000 distinct CDR3 sequences, more than 20% seen once. This specimen consisted of PBMCs, mostly from graft donor cells, obtained 360 days after TCRalphabeta/CD19-depleted stem cell transplant. Every receptor here comes from a boy under two years old who had a stem cell transplant for acute myeloid leukemia, so the T cells may come from the graft donor.

This clonotype was observed a few times. The chain combines TRBV20-1 with TRBJ2-7, with TRBD1 matching over 11 bases. This CDR3 region has 14 residues. CDR1 and CDR2 from the germline V gene are DFQATT and SNEGSKA (reference sequence). The V gene end was trimmed by 4 bases and the J gene end by 8 bases; junction bases not matched to a gene: 10. The CDR3 here is CSAIFGQGALQQYV. The CDR3, as DNA: TGCAGTGCTATCTTTGGACAGGGGGCCTTACAGCAGTACGTC.

This clonotype appeared a few times. V is TRBV20-1 and J is TRBJ1-4; D is ambiguous. Germline values: CDR1 DFQATT, CDR2 SNEGSKA (reference sequence). Trimming stripped 7 bases from V and 4 bases from J, with 10 bases between. The CDR3 is made up of 12 amino acids. The CDR3: CSVSQINEKLFF. CDR3 sequence (DNA): TGCAGTGTTTCCCAGATTAATGAAAAACTGTTTTTT.

This clonotype came up many times. This rearrangement joins TRBV12-3 or TRBV12-4 to TRBJ1-5; 9 positions match TRBD1. CDR3 length: 15 residues. The ends lost 4 bases at V and 7 bases at J; junction bases unmatched: 8. The CDR3 nucleotides are TGTGCCAGCAGTTCCGGGACAGGGAGGGGGCAGCCCCAGCATTTT. Residues: CASSSGTGRGQPQHF.

This clonotype turned up a few times. J is TRBJ2-1 and V is TRBV28; either TRBD1 or TRBD2 may fit D (5 bases each). Germline-derived CDR1 and CDR2 are MDHEN and SYDVKM. V lost 6 bases to trimming and J lost 4 bases, with 16 bases between them. The CDR3 runs 15 residues. CDR3 region: CASSTTGTDYNEQFF. Written as DNA, the CDR3 is TGTGCCAGCAGCACGACCGGGACGGATTACAATGAGCAGTTCTTC.

This clonotype was seen repeatedly, ten times or more. This sequence joins TRBV2 and TRBJ1-6, with 9 bases fitting TRBD1. The CDR3 extends over 16 amino acids. Germline V gene lookup returns CDR1 SNHLY and CDR2 FYNNEI. Trimming took 9 bases from V and 3 from J; bases not matched to a gene: 9. CDR3 sequence reads: CARGPGTGNYNSPLHF. As DNA, the CDR3 is TGTGCCAGGGGACCCGGGACAGGGAACTATAATTCACCCCTCCACTTT.

The genes are TRBV7-2 and TRBJ2-1; the D gene is possibly TRBD2 (5 bases). V gave up 4 bases and J gave up 3 bases, with 19 bases separating them. The CDR3 is 17 residues long. The germline V gene has CDR1 SGHTA and CDR2 FQGNSA. CDR3 protein: CASSYIPGGLLYNEQFF. In DNA form, the CDR3 reads TGTGCCAGCAGCTATATCCCCGGCGGGCTACTCTACAATGAGCAGTTCTTC. Based on the CDR3 plus reference TRBV7-2 and TRBJ2-1, the full variable domain is GAGVSQSPSNKVTEKGKDVELRCDPISGHTALYWYRQSLGQGLEFLIYFQGNSAPDKSGLPSDRFSAERTGGSVSTLTIQRTQQEDSAVYLCASSYIPGGLLYNEQFFGPGTRLTVL.